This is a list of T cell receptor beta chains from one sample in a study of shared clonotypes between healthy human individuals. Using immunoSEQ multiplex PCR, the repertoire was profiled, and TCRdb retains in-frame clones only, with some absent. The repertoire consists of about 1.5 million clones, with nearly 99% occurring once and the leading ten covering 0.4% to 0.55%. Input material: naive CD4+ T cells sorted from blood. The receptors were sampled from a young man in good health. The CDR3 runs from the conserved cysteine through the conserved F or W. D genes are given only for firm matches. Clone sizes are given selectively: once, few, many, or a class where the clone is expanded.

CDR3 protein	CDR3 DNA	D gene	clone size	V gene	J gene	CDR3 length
CASSSYLADTQYF	TGCGCCAGCAGCTCCTACTTAGCAGATACGCAGTATTTT	NA	NA	TRBV5-1	TRBJ2-3	13
CASSLAMQGTSNQPQHF	TGTGCCAGCAGCTTAGCGATGCAGGGCACTAGCAATCAGCCCCAGCATTTT	NA	NA	TRBV7-9	TRBJ1-5	17
CASSFRLRGDPNEKLFF	TGTGCCAGCAGCTTTCGTCTCAGGGGGGATCCTAATGAAAAACTGTTTTTT	TRBD1	NA	TRBV5-6	TRBJ1-4	17
CASSQWGLASDTQYF	TGCGCCAGCAGCCAGTGGGGACTAGCGTCAGATACGCAGTATTTT	TRBD2	NA	TRBV4-1	TRBJ2-3	15
CASSLLSNYGYTF	TGTGCCAGCAGCTTACTCAGTAACTATGGCTACACCTTC	NA	once	TRBV7-2	TRBJ1-2	13
CASRRQGGYEQYF	TGTGCCAGCAGGAGACAGGGAGGCTACGAGCAGTACTTC	NA	NA	TRBV28	TRBJ2-7	13
CASSSQGYPNTGELFF	TGCGCCAGCAGCTCCCAGGGATATCCGAACACCGGGGAGCTGTTTTTT	NA	NA	TRBV5-1	TRBJ2-2	16
CASSKTRTGELFF	TGTGCCAGCAGTAAGACCCGGACCGGGGAGCTGTTTTTT	NA	once	TRBV27	TRBJ2-2	13
CASSIPTSGSSADTQYF	TGCGCCAGCAGCATACCGACTAGCGGGAGTTCTGCAGATACGCAGTATTTT	TRBD2	once	TRBV5-1	TRBJ2-3	17
CASSLGVRDGDQPQHF	TGTGCCAGCAGCTTAGGGGTAAGGGACGGAGATCAGCCCCAGCATTTT	NA	NA	TRBV11-2	TRBJ1-5	16
CAISENIGGQSSYEQYF	TGTGCCATCAGTGAGAATATTGGGGGGCAATCCTCCTACGAGCAGTACTTC	NA	NA	TRBV6-1	TRBJ2-7	17
CASSSQGARNQPQHF	TGTGCCAGCAGCTCACAGGGGGCGAGAAATCAGCCCCAGCATTTT	TRBD1	NA	TRBV5-8	TRBJ1-5	15
CASSASLATNEKLFF	TGTGCCAGCAGCGCGAGCCTTGCAACTAATGAAAAACTGTTTTTT	NA	NA	TRBV5-5	TRBJ1-4	15
CASSYIHPSTDTQYF	TGTGCCAGCAGTTACATCCACCCCAGCACAGATACGCAGTATTTT	NA	NA	TRBV6-5	TRBJ2-3	15
CASSSGQGDSPLHF	TGTGCCAGCAGCTCTGGACAGGGGGATTCACCCCTCCACTTT	TRBD1	NA	TRBV5-4	TRBJ1-6	14
CASSERGRTRGTGELFF	TGTGCCAGCAGTGAACGGGGACGGACGCGAGGCACCGGGGAGCTGTTTTTT	NA	NA	TRBV6-1	TRBJ2-2	17
CASSLAGRSGYTF	TGCGCCAGCAGCTTGGCGGGGCGGAGTGGCTACACCTTC	NA	NA	TRBV5-1	TRBJ1-2	13
CSVAGLTGGEAFF	TGCAGCGTTGCGGGCCTTACGGGGGGTGAAGCTTTCTTT	NA	NA	TRBV29-1	TRBJ1-1	13
CASSPLHLEITDTQYF	TGTGCCAGCTCCCCGCTACACCTCGAAATCACAGATACGCAGTATTTT	NA	NA	TRBV18	TRBJ2-3	16
CAWSQHRAASGNMVTYEQYF	TGTGCCTGGAGTCAACATAGGGCGGCTAGCGGGAATATGGTCACCTACGAGCAGTACTTC	TRBD2	NA	TRBV30	TRBJ2-7	20
CASSSRVRATEAFF	TGCGCCAGCAGCTCCAGGGTGAGGGCCACTGAAGCTTTCTTT	NA	NA	TRBV5-1	TRBJ1-1	14
CSAGDRGNQPQHF	TGCAGCGCTGGAGACAGGGGCAATCAGCCCCAGCATTTT	TRBD1	NA	TRBV29-1	TRBJ1-5	13
CAWRTSGSSYNEQFF	TGTGCCTGGAGAACTAGCGGGAGCTCCTACAATGAGCAGTTCTTC	TRBD2	NA	TRBV30	TRBJ2-1	15
CASSPSPSVSYNEQFF	TGTGCCAGCAGCCCCTCCCCCAGCGTCTCCTACAATGAGCAGTTCTTC	NA	NA	TRBV9	TRBJ2-1	16
CASSKWQDISGNTIYF	TGTGCCAGCAGTAAATGGCAAGACATCTCTGGAAACACCATATATTTT	NA	NA	TRBV25-1	TRBJ1-3	16
CASSLLAGAETQYF	TGTGCCAGCAGCTTACTAGCGGGAGCAGAGACCCAGTACTTC	TRBD2	NA	TRBV5-5	TRBJ2-5	14
CASKGLPSGKLFF	TGTGCCAGCAAAGGACTCCCCTCGGGAAAACTGTTTTTT	NA	NA	TRBV6-5	TRBJ1-4	13
CASSWTGANTEAFF	TGCGCCAGCAGCTGGACAGGAGCTAACACTGAAGCTTTCTTT	TRBD1	few	TRBV5-1	TRBJ1-1	14
CASSSGTGFDEQYF	TGTGCCAGCAGCTCCGGGACAGGGTTCGACGAGCAGTACTTC	TRBD1	once	TRBV7-2	TRBJ2-7	14
CSATTSGVGDEQFF	TGCAGCGCTACAACTAGCGGGGTAGGCGATGAGCAGTTCTTC	TRBD2	NA	TRBV29-1	TRBJ2-1	14
CASSQTDGYQPQHF	TGTGCCAGCAGCCAAACCGACGGTTATCAGCCCCAGCATTTT	NA	NA	TRBV5-4	TRBJ1-5	14
CASSLRGTGGNTGELFF	TGTGCCAGCAGCCTAAGGGGGACAGGGGGGAACACCGGGGAGCTGTTTTTT	TRBD1	NA	TRBV2	TRBJ2-2	17
CASSLGGREGEQYF	TGTGCCAGCAGTTTAGGCGGGAGGGAAGGTGAGCAGTACTTC	TRBD2	NA	TRBV28	TRBJ2-7	14
CASSVTGLYGYTF	TGTGCCAGCAGCGTTACAGGGCTTTATGGCTACACCTTC	NA	NA	TRBV9	TRBJ1-2	13
CASSPGTGGGYTF	TGTGCCAGCAGTCCAGGGACAGGGGGCGGCTACACCTTC	TRBD1	NA	TRBV6-5	TRBJ1-2	13
CASSPGSGGEDEQYF	TGTGCCAGCAGCCCTGGGAGCGGGGGTGAGGACGAGCAGTACTTC	NA	NA	TRBV21-1	TRBJ2-7	15
CASSYLYEQYF	TGTGCCAGCAGTTACTTATACGAGCAGTACTTC	NA	NA	TRBV6-6	TRBJ2-7	11
CASSLYEGVAPPSKTNTGELFF	TGCGCCAGCAGCTTGTATGAGGGAGTCGCCCCACCCTCTAAGACAAACACCGGGGAGCTGTTTTTT	NA	NA	TRBV5-1	TRBJ2-2	22
CSVEGSLARYNEQFF	TGCAGCGTTGAAGGGAGTCTAGCGCGTTACAATGAGCAGTTCTTC	NA	NA	TRBV29-1	TRBJ2-1	15
CASSKASYNEQFF	TGCGCCAGCAGTAAGGCTTCCTACAATGAGCAGTTCTTC	NA	NA	TRBV10-2	TRBJ2-1	13
CASRGLANLGEQFF	TGTGCCAGCAGGGGACTAGCTAATTTGGGTGAGCAGTTCTTC	TRBD2	NA	TRBV6-1	TRBJ2-1	14
CSVVATGRNTEAFF	TGCAGCGTTGTAGCAACGGGCAGAAACACTGAAGCTTTCTTT	NA	NA	TRBV29-1	TRBJ1-1	14
CASSDGTSGFDTQYF	TGTGCCAGCAGCGACGGGACTAGCGGGTTCGATACGCAGTATTTT	TRBD2	NA	TRBV7-9	TRBJ2-3	15
CASSLGNRVDGDTQYF	TGTGCCAGCTCACTGGGCAACAGGGTCGATGGGGATACGCAGTATTTT	NA	NA	TRBV25-1	TRBJ2-3	16
CASSLTGEAFF	TGTGCCAGCAGTTTGACGGGTGAGGCTTTCTTT	NA	NA	TRBV28	TRBJ1-1	11
CASTGTVEETQYF	TGTGCCTCCACCGGGACCGTAGAAGAGACCCAGTACTTC	NA	once	TRBV28	TRBJ2-5	13